These 27 T cell receptor beta chains were sequenced from one sample in a study of Ad26.COV2.S vaccination and SARS-CoV-2 variants. TCRdb's table, derived via immunoSEQ multiplex PCR, lists solely in-frame clones and lacks some. The sample consists of some 300,000 clones, around four fifths of them appearing once. The treatment was: around 19 received Ad26.COV2.S at low or high dose, single or two shots; 5 received placebo; per-sample allocation not given. The samples date from day 63 after the first vaccine or placebo injection. This material consisted of peripheral blood, taken in a trial of Ad26.COV2.S vaccine versus placebo. All receptors come from a person between 18 and 59 years old who received the Ad26.COV2.S COVID-19 vaccine or a placebo.

The CDR3 bases are TGTGCCAGCTCACCTCGGGGAGGGGAAGGCTACACCTTC. This sequence encodes CASSPRGGEGYTF. The genes are TRBV18 and TRBJ1-2, with D tentatively TRBD1 (5 bases). In germline, CDR1 is KGHSH, CDR2 LQKENI. This CDR3 has 13 amino acids. Trimming cost V 3 bases and J 8 bases, with 13 bases left between them.

This clone came up a few times. The chain combines TRBV5-4 with TRBJ2-4; D uncertain. V was cut by 3 bases and J by 2 bases, with 9 bases left in between. Germline CDR1 SGHNT, CDR2 YYREEE (reference sequence). The CDR3 is made up of 14 amino acids. In nucleotides, the CDR3 is TGTGCCAGCAGCTCCACTTTTCCCAAAAACATTCAGTACTTC. This sequence encodes CASSSTFPKNIQYF.

The sample holds one count of this clone. This sample includes further DNA sequences coding for the same CDR3. The chain carries TRBV6-5 and TRBJ2-7; D not certain. V was clipped by 1 base and J by 0 bases, with 7 bases between them. Germline loops: CDR1 MNHEY, CDR2 SVGAGI. The CDR3 is 14 amino acids. The CDR3 DNA sequence: TGTGCCAGCAGTTACTTCCGGAGCTCCTACGAGCAGTACTTC. Its protein is CASSYFRSSYEQYF.

J is TRBJ1-3 and V is TRBV5-1, with 7 bases identical to TRBD1. This CDR3 contains 13 residues. With 6 bases clipped from V and 4 bases from J, the junction kept 4 bases outside the gene matches. The germline gives CDR1 SGHRS, CDR2 YFSETQ. Written as DNA, the CDR3 is TGCGCCAGCAACGAGGGACAGGGAAACACCATATATTTT. As protein: CASNEGQGNTIYF.

The sample holds one count of this clone. The chain joins TRBV7-8 to TRBJ1-3, with D unresolved. From germline, CDR1 is SGHVS and CDR2 FQNEAQ. Trimming took 4 bases from V and 0 from J, leaving 13 bases between them. The CDR3 is 16 residues long. The CDR3 protein is CASSWASYFSGNTIYF. CDR3 DNA sequence: TGTGCCAGCAGCTGGGCCAGCTACTTCTCTGGAAACACCATATATTTT.

V is TRBV5-1 and J is TRBJ1-6; D uncertain. The germline gives CDR1 SGHRS, CDR2 YFSETQ. Trimming pared 0 bases from V and 8 bases from J, leaving 6 bases between. CDR3 size: 13 residues. CDR3 nucleotides: TGCGCCAGCAGCTTGGGACGGGATTCACCCCTCCACTTT. The encoded protein is CASSLGRDSPLHF.

The chain joins TRBV4-1 to TRBJ2-1; 12 nucleotides align to TRBD2. The germline V gene has CDR1 MGHRA and CDR2 YSYEKL. CDR3 length equals 16 residues. The V gene end was trimmed by 4 bases and the J gene end by 6 bases; junction bases not matched to a gene: 7. Here the CDR3 DNA reads TGCGCCAGCAGCCCCTCGGGACTAGCGGGTTCCAATGAGCAGTTCTTC. This sequence encodes CASSPSGLAGSNEQFF.

The V call is TRBV11-2, the J call TRBJ1-2; D may be TRBD1 (6 bases). The CDR3 is 18 residues long. The V end lost 5 bases, the J end lost 0 bases, and 22 bases lay between the germline ends. CDR1 is SGHAT and CDR2 is FQNNGV in the germline V gene. The CDR3 loop is CASSRLTGGAGANYGYTF. Written as DNA, the CDR3 is TGTGCCAGCAGCCGCTTAACTGGGGGGGCGGGAGCTAACTATGGCTACACCTTC.

The V call is TRBV4-2, the J call TRBJ2-5; tentatively, D is TRBD2 (6 bases). The CDR3 loop spans 15 amino acids. Germline V gives CDR1 LGHNA, CDR2 YNFKEQ. The germline V and J ends were trimmed by 3 bases and 9 bases, with 20 bases remaining between them. DNA for the CDR3: TGTGCCAGCAGCCACCCCGGGGGTTCCTCATCGGCCCAGTACTTC. Encoded protein: CASSHPGGSSSAQYF.

The chain is built from TRBV5-4 and TRBJ1-2; D is unclear. Trimming took 3 bases from V and 7 from J, leaving 10 bases between them. The germline gives CDR1 SGHNT, CDR2 YYREEE (reference sequence). This CDR3 region has 12 residues. In DNA form, the CDR3 reads TGTGCCAGCAGCTGGGAGGGAGCTGGCTACACCTTC. This encodes CASSWEGAGYTF.

This chain joins TRBV27 and TRBJ2-7; D perhaps matches TRBD1 (5 bases). The germline V and J ends were trimmed by 0 bases and 2 bases, with 11 bases remaining between them. CDR3 size: 15 residues. The V gene's germline CDR1 is MNHEY and CDR2 SMNVEV (reference sequence). The CDR3: CASSLSSGLPYEQYF. CDR3 in DNA: TGTGCCAGCAGTTTATCATCAGGGCTCCCCTACGAGCAGTACTTC.

The chain links TRBV25-1 to TRBJ1-2; D perhaps matches TRBD1 (6 bases). The germline gives CDR1 MGHDK, CDR2 SYGVNS. V lost 3 bases and J 4 bases, leaving 12 bases between the germline ends. The CDR3 extends over 14 amino acids. CDR3: CASSEGTGSYGYTF. The DNA of the CDR3 is TGTGCCAGCAGTGAGGGAACAGGGAGCTATGGCTACACCTTC.

V and J are TRBV18 and TRBJ2-5; possibly TRBD1 for D (6 bases). Germline V gene data show CDR1 as KGHSH and CDR2 as LQKENI. The V end was cut by 0 bases, the J end by 5 bases, with 16 bases between. The CDR3 covers 16 residues. The CDR3 region has the DNA TGTGCCAGCTCACCACCCTACACAGGGCCGGGGGAGACCCAGTACTTC. Protein product: CASSPPYTGPGETQYF.

The chain carries TRBV5-5 and TRBJ1-1, with D tentatively TRBD1 (5 bases). The CDR3 covers 15 residues. Per the germline V gene, CDR1 is SGHKS and CDR2 is YYEKEE (reference sequence). The V gene lost 4 bases and the J gene lost 5 bases, with 18 bases spanning the gap. CDR3 nucleotides: TGTGCCAGCAGCCTAGTGGGGACGGGGCGGACTGAAGCTTTCTTT. Translation gives CASSLVGTGRTEAFF.

The chain links TRBV12-3 or TRBV12-4 to TRBJ1-2; perhaps TRBD1 as D (5 bases). CDR3 length equals 12 residues. V gave up 7 bases and J gave up 4 bases, with 10 bases separating them. The CDR3 sequence is CASNSQGYGYTF. As DNA, the CDR3 is TGTGCCAGCAACTCGCAGGGCTATGGCTACACCTTC.

The gene calls are TRBV6-1 and TRBJ1-6; D remains unclear. Trimming removed 2 bases from V and 0 bases from J, with 14 bases in between. Germline V CDR1 and CDR2: MNHNS, SASEGT. The CDR3 is 18 amino acids. The CDR3 DNA is TGTGCCAGCAGTGAAATCTTGGACCGTATCTCCTATAATTCACCCCTCCACTTT. Translation: CASSEILDRISYNSPLHF.

In DNA, the CDR3 is TGTGCCGGGGGTAAGGGATCAAGCTCTGGGGCCAACGTCCTGACTTTC. Amino acids: CAGGKGSSSGANVLTF. V and J are TRBV4-2 and TRBJ2-6; D possibly matches TRBD1 or TRBD2 (5 bases each). V dropped 11 bases and J dropped 0 bases, with 17 bases sitting between them. The germline V gene has CDR1 LGHNA and CDR2 YNFKEQ. This CDR3 comprises 16 residues.

The chain combines TRBV11-2 with TRBJ1-2; the match to TRBD1 covers 7 bases. This CDR3 has 16 amino acids. The trim removed 1 base at V and 2 bases at J, leaving 7 bases unmatched. Germline CDR1 is SGHAT and CDR2 is FQNNGV. The CDR3 sequence: CASSLGRDRYNYGYTF. DNA of the CDR3: TGTGCCAGCAGCTTAGGAAGGGACAGATACAACTATGGCTACACCTTC.

V gene TRBV2 combines with J gene TRBJ2-3; TRBD1 matches 9 bases. The CDR3 covers 15 residues. CDR1 is SNHLY and CDR2 is FYNNEI in the germline V gene. The J segment lost 2 bases and the V segment lost 6 bases, leaving 6 bases of the junction unmatched. CDR3 residues: CASRGGTGITDTQYF. The CDR3 coding sequence is TGTGCCAGCAGAGGGGGGACAGGGATCACAGATACGCAGTATTTT.

About this clone itself: This same CDR3 is encoded by further DNA sequences in the sample. The gene calls are TRBV3-1 (or the pseudogene TRBV3-2) and TRBJ1-6, with TRBD1 matching over 7 bases. Germline-derived CDR1 and CDR2 are LGHDT and YNNKEL (reference sequence). V shed 1 base, J shed 9 bases, and the junction held 3 bases outside the gene matches. The CDR3 is made up of 14 amino acids. The CDR3: CASSQGQGASPLHF. CDR3 bases: TGTGCCAGCAGCCAAGGACAGGGAGCTTCACCCCTCCACTTT.

The rearrangement joins TRBV2 to TRBJ1-3, with 10 bases identical to TRBD1. The germline V gene encodes CDR1 SNHLY and CDR2 FYNNEI. The V and J ends lost 4 bases and 0 bases, in that order; junction bases with no gene match: 3. CDR3 size: 16 residues. CDR3 region: CASSGTGGSSGNTIYF. CDR3 nucleotides: TGTGCCAGCAGTGGGACAGGGGGGTCCTCTGGAAACACCATATATTTT.

CDR3: CASSLVVGRSQETQYF. CDR3 DNA sequence: TGTGCCAGCAGCTTAGTAGTGGGCAGGAGCCAAGAGACCCAGTACTTC. The chain recombines TRBV7-9 with TRBJ2-5; D uncertain. This CDR3 spans 16 amino acids. CDR1 is SEHNR and CDR2 is FQNEAQ in the germline V gene (reference sequence). V was shortened by 1 base and J by 1 base, with 13 bases between the two germline ends. The full variable domain, its missing parts supplied by reference TRBV7-9 and TRBJ2-5, is DTGVSQNPRHKITKRGQNVTFRCDPISEHNRLYWYRQTLGQGPEFLTYFQNEAQLEKSRLLSDRFSAERPKGSFSTLEIQRTEQGDSAMYLCASSLVVGRSQETQYFGPGTRLLVL.

The rearrangement joins TRBV11-3 to TRBJ2-5, with TRBD2 identical over 9 bases. CDR3 length: 16 residues. The germline V gene has CDR1 SGHNT and CDR2 YENEEA. J lost 5 bases, V lost 3 bases, and 10 bases had no gene match. For the CDR3, the DNA is TGTGCCAGCAGCTTGGGGACTAGCCCGCAGTCGGAGACCCAGTACTTC. Translated, it gives CASSLGTSPQSETQYF. The variable domain in full, with the rest retrieved from reference TRBV11-3 and TRBJ2-5, is EAGVVQSPRYKIIEKKQPVAFWCNPISGHNTLYWYLQNLGQGPELLIRYENEEAVDDSQLPKDRFSAERLKGVDSTLKIQPAELGDSAVYLCASSLGTSPQSETQYFGPGTRLLVL.

This clone was recorded once. The rearrangement uses TRBV3-1 (or the pseudogene TRBV3-2) and TRBJ2-1; 12 nucleotides match TRBD2. This CDR3 has 15 residues. The germline CDR1 and CDR2 sequences are LGHDT and YNNKEL (reference sequence). The junction had 5 bases not matched to a gene; V was cut back by 5 bases and J by 6 bases. This CDR3 reads CASSSLAGGPNEQFF. CDR3 DNA sequence: TGTGCCAGCAGCTCCCTAGCGGGGGGGCCCAATGAGCAGTTCTTC.

The chain recombines TRBV3-1 (or the pseudogene TRBV3-2) with TRBJ2-3, with D tentatively TRBD1 (5 bases). CDR1 and CDR2 (germline): LGHDT, YNNKEL (reference sequence). The V gene lost 2 bases and the J gene lost 1 base, with 19 bases spanning the gap. The CDR3 is made up of 18 amino acids. The chain's CDR3 is CASSQTPFWGHGTDTQYF. CDR3 DNA: TGTGCCAGCAGCCAAACCCCCTTTTGGGGCCACGGCACAGATACGCAGTATTTT.

The rearrangement joins TRBV27 to TRBJ1-2; 8 bases agree with TRBD1. V shed 6 bases, J shed 4 bases, and the junction held 7 bases outside the gene matches. Germline V gives CDR1 MNHEY, CDR2 SMNVEV (reference sequence). The CDR3 loop spans 14 amino acids. DNA of the CDR3: TGTGCCAGCAGAATGACCGGGACAGGCTATGGCTACACCTTC. Amino acid sequence: CASRMTGTGYGYTF.

The CDR3 region has the DNA TGTGCCAGCAGCTTGGGTTATCGGGGGGCGTCCTACAATGAGCAGTTCTTC. Protein sequence: CASSLGYRGASYNEQFF. The rearrangement uses TRBV7-8 and TRBJ2-1; possibly TRBD2 for D (7 bases). The CDR3 is 17 residues long. The V gene lost 3 bases and the J gene lost 1 base, with 16 bases spanning the gap. CDR1 is SGHVS, CDR2 FQNEAQ, per germline.